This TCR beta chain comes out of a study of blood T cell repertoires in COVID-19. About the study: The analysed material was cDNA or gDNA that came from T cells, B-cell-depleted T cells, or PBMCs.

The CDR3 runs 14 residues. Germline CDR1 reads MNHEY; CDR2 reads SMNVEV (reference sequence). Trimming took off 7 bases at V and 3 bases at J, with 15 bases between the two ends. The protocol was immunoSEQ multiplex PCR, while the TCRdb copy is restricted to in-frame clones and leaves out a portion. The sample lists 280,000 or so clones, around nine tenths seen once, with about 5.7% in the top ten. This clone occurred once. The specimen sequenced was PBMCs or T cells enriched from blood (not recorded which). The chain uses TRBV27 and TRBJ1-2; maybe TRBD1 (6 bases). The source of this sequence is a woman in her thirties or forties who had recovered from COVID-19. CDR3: CASKLQGRYYGYTF. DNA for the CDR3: TGTGCCAGCAAACTACAGGGTCGCTACTATGGCTACACCTTC.